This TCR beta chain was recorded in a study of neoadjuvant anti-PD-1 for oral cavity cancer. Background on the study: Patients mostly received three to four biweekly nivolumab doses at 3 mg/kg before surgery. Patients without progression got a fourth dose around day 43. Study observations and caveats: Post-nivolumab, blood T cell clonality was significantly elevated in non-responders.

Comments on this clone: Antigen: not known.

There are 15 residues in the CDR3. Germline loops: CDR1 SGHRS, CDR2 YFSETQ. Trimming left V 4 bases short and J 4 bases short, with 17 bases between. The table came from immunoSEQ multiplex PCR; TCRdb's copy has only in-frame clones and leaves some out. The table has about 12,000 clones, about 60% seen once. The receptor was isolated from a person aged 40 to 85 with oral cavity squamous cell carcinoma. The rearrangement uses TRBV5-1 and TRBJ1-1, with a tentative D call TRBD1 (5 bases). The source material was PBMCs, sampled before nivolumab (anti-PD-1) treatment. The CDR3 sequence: CASSGGDLGGTEAFF. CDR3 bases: TGCGCCAGCAGCGGAGGGGACTTGGGGGGCACTGAAGCTTTCTTT.